The T cell receptor beta chain under discussion was sequenced for a study of breast tumors, draining lymph nodes, adjacent tissues. TCRdb re-called the multiplex PCR reads through MiXCR, storing one row per CDR3 protein. The repertoire has approximately 230,000 distinct CDR3 sequences, 30% to 35% of them found once; the top ten carry about 3.3%. Looked up from germline, CDR1 is SGHRS and CDR2 is YFSETQ. The V gene end was trimmed by 0 bases and the J gene end by 5 bases; junction bases not matched to a gene: 6. CDR3 size: 15 residues. The lymph nodes were axillary draining lymph nodes from breast cancer patients. This clonotype was seen a handful of times. Its antigen is still unknown. Study-level results: Tumor repertoires ranked between lymph nodes and nontumor tissue in diversity, with V and J gene preferences.

The sample consisted of axillary lymph node tissue. The chain recombines TRBV5-1 with TRBJ2-5, with TRBD1 matching 8 bases. The TCR was taken from a female donor with breast cancer. Some clones in this sample may be carry-over from other donors' samples. CDR3 nucleotides: TGCGCCAGCAGCTTGGGACAGGGGAGGATCGAGACCCAGTACTTC. Translation: CASSLGQGRIETQYF.